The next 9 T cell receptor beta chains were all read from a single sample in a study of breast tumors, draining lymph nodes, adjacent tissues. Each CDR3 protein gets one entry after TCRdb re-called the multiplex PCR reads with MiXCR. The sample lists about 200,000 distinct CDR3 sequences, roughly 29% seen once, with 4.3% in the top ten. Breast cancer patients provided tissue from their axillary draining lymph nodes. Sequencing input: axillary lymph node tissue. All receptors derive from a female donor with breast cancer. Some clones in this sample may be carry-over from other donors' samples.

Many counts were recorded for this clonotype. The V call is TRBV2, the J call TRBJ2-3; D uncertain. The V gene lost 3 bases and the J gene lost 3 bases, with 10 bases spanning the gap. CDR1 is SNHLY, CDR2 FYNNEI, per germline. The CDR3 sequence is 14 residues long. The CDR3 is CASSERPLTDTQYF. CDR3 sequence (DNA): TGTGCCAGCAGTGAGAGGCCTTTAACAGATACGCAGTATTTT.

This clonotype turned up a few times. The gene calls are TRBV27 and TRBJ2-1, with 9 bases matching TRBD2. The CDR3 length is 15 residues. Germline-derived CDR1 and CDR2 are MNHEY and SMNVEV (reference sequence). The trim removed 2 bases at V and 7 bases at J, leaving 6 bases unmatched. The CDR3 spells CASSLGPSGINEQFF. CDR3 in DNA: TGTGCCAGCAGTTTAGGGCCTAGCGGGATTAATGAGCAGTTCTTC.

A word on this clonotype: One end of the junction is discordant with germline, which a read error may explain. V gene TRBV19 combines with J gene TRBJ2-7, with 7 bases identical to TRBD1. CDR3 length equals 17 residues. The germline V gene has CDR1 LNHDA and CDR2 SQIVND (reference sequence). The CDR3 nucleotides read TGTGGCAGTAGTATCTTCGGACGGCCTAAGGGGGCCTACGAGCAGTCCTTC. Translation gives CGSSIFGRPKGAYEQSF.

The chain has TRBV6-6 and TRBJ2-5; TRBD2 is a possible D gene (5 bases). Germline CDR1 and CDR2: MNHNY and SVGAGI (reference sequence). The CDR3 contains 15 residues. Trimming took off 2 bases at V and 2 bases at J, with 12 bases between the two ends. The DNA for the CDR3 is TGTGCCAGCAGTTACCCAGGTAGGGAGCAAGAGACCCAGTACTTC. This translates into CASSYPGREQETQYF.

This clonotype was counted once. DNA of the CDR3: TGTGCCAGCAGCCAGCCTGGAGGCCTCTCTGGAAACACCATATATTTT. This sequence encodes CASSQPGGLSGNTIYF. The J gene is TRBJ1-3, the V gene TRBV6-4; D gene ambiguous. Trimming cost V 6 bases and J 0 bases, with 15 bases left between them. CDR3 length equals 16 residues. Germline V CDR1 and CDR2: MRHNA, SNTAGT.

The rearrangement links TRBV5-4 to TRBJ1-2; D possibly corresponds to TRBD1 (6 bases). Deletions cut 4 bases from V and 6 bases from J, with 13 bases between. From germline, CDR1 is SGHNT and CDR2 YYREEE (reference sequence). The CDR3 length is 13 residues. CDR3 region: CASSAGQRDGYTF. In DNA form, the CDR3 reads TGTGCCAGCAGCGCGGGACAACGGGATGGCTACACCTTC.

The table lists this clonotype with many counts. CDR3 sequence: CASTQGRGPTNEKLFF. The CDR3 DNA reads TGTGCCAGCACCCAAGGAAGAGGTCCAACTAATGAAAAACTGTTTTTT. The chain has TRBV6-1 and TRBJ1-4; no clear D gene. Germline V gives CDR1 MNHNS, CDR2 SASEGT. Trimming cost V 7 bases and J 0 bases, with 15 bases left between them. CDR3 length: 16 amino acids.

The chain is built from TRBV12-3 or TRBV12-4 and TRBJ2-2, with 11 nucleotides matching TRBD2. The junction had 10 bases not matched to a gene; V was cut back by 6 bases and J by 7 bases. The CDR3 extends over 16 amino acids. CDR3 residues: CASSRVSGRASGELFF. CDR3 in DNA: TGTGCCAGCAGCCGCGTTAGCGGGAGGGCCAGCGGGGAGCTGTTTTTT.

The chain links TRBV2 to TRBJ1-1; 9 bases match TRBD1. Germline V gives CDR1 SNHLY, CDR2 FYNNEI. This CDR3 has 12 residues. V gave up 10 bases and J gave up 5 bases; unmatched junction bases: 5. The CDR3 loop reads CATGTGLTEAFF. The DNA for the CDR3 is TGTGCCACCGGGACAGGGTTGACTGAAGCTTTCTTT. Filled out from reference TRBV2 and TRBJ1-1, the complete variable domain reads EPEVTQTPSHQVTQMGQEVILRCVPISNHLYFYWYRQILGQKVEFLVSFYNNEISEKSEIFDDQFSVERPDGSNFTLKIRSTKLEDSAMYFCATGTGLTEAFFGQGTRLTVV.